A single sample is the source of the 30 T cell receptor beta chains below, sequenced in a study of CD8 T cells in ankylosing spondylitis. Study-level findings and limits: It appeared that ankylosing spondylitis blood was characterized by a TCR beta motif of several highly homologous variants.

TCRdb ran MiXCR on the 5' RACE reads and lists one entry per CDR3 protein. This sample has roughly 440,000 distinct CDR3 sequences, with 17% found just once. These receptors are not linked to any known antigen. Sequencing was done on a sample of blood, either unsorted or a sorted T cell fraction (not recorded which). The receptors shown here come from a male donor with ankylosing spondylitis.

This clonotype was counted only a few times. The rearrangement links TRBV7-7 to TRBJ2-1; 11 nucleotides agree with TRBD2. Germline V gene lookup returns CDR1 SSHAT and CDR2 FNYEAQ (reference sequence). The CDR3 runs 16 residues. V shed 4 bases, J shed 3 bases, and the junction held 5 bases outside the gene matches. The CDR3, as DNA: TGTGCCAGCAGCTCGGGGGGGACTAGCGGCTACAATGAGCAGTTCTTC. The encoded protein is CASSSGGTSGYNEQFF.

The chain recombines TRBV18 with TRBJ1-2; D remains ambiguous. V lost 8 bases, J lost 0 bases, and 19 bases lay in between. The CDR3 length is 16 residues. Germline CDR1 is KGHSH and CDR2 is LQKENI. CDR3 nucleotide sequence: TGTGCCAGCACTCACGGAGTGGGAATAGCTAACTATGGCTACACCTTC. Protein product: CASTHGVGIANYGYTF.

In its sample, this clonotype was seen many times. V gene TRBV11-2 combines with J gene TRBJ2-3, with D possibly matching TRBD2 (6 bases). CDR3 size: 14 residues. Trimming pared 5 bases from V and 4 bases from J, leaving 13 bases between. Germline loops: CDR1 SGHAT, CDR2 FQNNGV. CDR3 in DNA: TGTGCCAGCAGCCGGTCCCGCGGGGCAGATACGCAGTATTTT. Translated: CASSRSRGADTQYF. The full variable domain, with the rest looked up from reference TRBV11-2 and TRBJ2-3, is EAGVAQSPRYKIIEKRQSVAFWCNPISGHATLYWYQQILGQGPKLLIQFQNNGVVDDSQLPKDRFSAERLKGVDSTLKIQPAKLEDSAVYLCASSRSRGADTQYFGPGTRLTVL.

V usage is TRBV5-5 and J usage is TRBJ1-2; a weak D match, TRBD1 (6 bases). The CDR3 contains 15 residues. In germline, CDR1 is SGHKS, CDR2 YYEKEE (reference sequence). V was trimmed by 4 bases and J by 5 bases, leaving 18 bases between them. The CDR3 bases are TGTGCCAGCAGCGATCAGGGGAGAGGGAATTATGGCTACACCTTC. Protein sequence: CASSDQGRGNYGYTF.

In this sample, this clonotype turned up many times. This sequence joins TRBV4-2 and TRBJ2-1; D not resolved. Deletions cut 4 bases from V and 8 bases from J, with 21 bases between. This CDR3 contains 16 residues. The germline CDR1 and CDR2 sequences are LGHNA and YNFKEQ. The CDR3 coding sequence is TGTGCCAGCAGCCCCCGCGGTAGCTTCAGTCTCGATGAGCAGTTCTTC. Translating gives CASSPRGSFSLDEQFF.

This clonotype was detected only a few times. CDR3 sequence (DNA): TGTGCCAGCAGCCCCTGGGGGGGAAGCAATCAGCCCCAGCATTTT. It specifies CASSPWGGSNQPQHF. The chain links TRBV7-8 to TRBJ1-5, with D possibly TRBD1 on 5 matching bases. The length of the CDR3 is 15 residues. The germline CDR1 and CDR2 sequences are SGHVS and FQNEAQ. V lost 5 bases to trimming and J lost 1 base, with 12 bases between them.

The chain recombines TRBV6-1 with TRBJ2-1; TRBD2 agrees at 9 bases. The germline gives CDR1 MNHNS, CDR2 SASEGT. CDR3 length: 15 residues. V trimming: 6 bases; J trimming: 9 bases; junction bases outside the gene matches: 12. This CDR3 reads CASRSTKAGGGEQFF. In DNA, the CDR3 is TGTGCCAGCAGATCAACTAAAGCGGGAGGCGGTGAGCAGTTCTTC.

This clonotype turned up a few times. The chain uses TRBV20-1 and TRBJ2-1; TRBD2 matches at 14 bases. V dropped 0 bases and J dropped 8; count of bases not matched to a gene: 6. The V gene's germline CDR1 is DFQATT and CDR2 SNEGSKA (reference sequence). The CDR3 runs 16 residues. CDR3 nucleotide sequence: TGCAGTGCTAGAGACCAAGGGACTAGCGGGAGTTATGAGCAGTTCTTC. Protein: CSARDQGTSGSYEQFF.

The V call is TRBV27, the J call TRBJ1-1; 8 positions agree with TRBD1. Germline V gene lookup returns CDR1 MNHEY and CDR2 SMNVEV (reference sequence). There are 15 residues in the CDR3. The junction had 10 bases not matched to a gene; V was cut back by 7 bases and J by 3 bases. CDR3 in DNA: TGTGCCAGCAAAAGGGGGGGACAGGCGGACACTGAAGCTTTCTTT. Translating gives CASKRGGQADTEAFF.

The chain couples TRBV12-3 or TRBV12-4 to TRBJ2-6; the D is unclear. V lost 3 bases to trimming and J lost 4 bases, with 4 bases between them. The CDR3 spans 13 residues. Here the CDR3 DNA reads TGTGCCAGCAGTTTTTGGGGGGCCAACGTCCTGACTTTC. It translates to CASSFWGANVLTF.

The sample holds many counts of this clonotype. The chain links TRBV6-1 to TRBJ1-5; the D gene is possibly TRBD1 (5 bases). Trimming shortened V by 6 bases and J by 0 bases, and 12 bases separated the two germline ends. This CDR3 spans 15 amino acids. Germline V gives CDR1 MNHNS, CDR2 SASEGT. Written as DNA, the CDR3 is TGTGCCAGCAGGCTCCTTGACAGTAGCAATCAGCCCCAGCATTTT. Protein: CASRLLDSSNQPQHF.

About this clonotype: This may be a read error, as it is one base from a much larger clone. The genes are TRBV30 and TRBJ2-2, with a weak D call TRBD1 (6 bases). The CDR3 sequence is 11 residues long. Per the germline V gene, CDR1 is GTSNPN and CDR2 is SVGIG (reference sequence). The V and J ends lost 4 bases and 6 bases respectively, with 6 bases between them. The CDR3 DNA follows: TGTGCCTGGACAGGGGCCGGGGAGCTGTTTTTT. This encodes CAWTGAGELFF.

This chain joins TRBV20-1 and TRBJ2-7, with 10 bases identical to TRBD2. Germline CDR1 and CDR2: DFQATT and SNEGSKA (reference sequence). The CDR3 consists of 14 residues. V trimming: 6 bases; J trimming: 3 bases; junction bases outside the gene matches: 8. CDR3 DNA sequence: TGCAGTGCACCCCCTAGCGGGAGTCTCTACGAGCAGTACTTC. Translated: CSAPPSGSLYEQYF.

This clonotype was counted between two and nine times. This sequence joins TRBV20-1 and TRBJ1-6; D remains unclear. The germline V gene encodes CDR1 DFQATT and CDR2 SNEGSKA (reference sequence). The V end was cut by 6 bases, the J end by 0 bases, with 6 bases between. The CDR3 spans 13 residues. The CDR3 loop is CSAASSYNSPLHF. CDR3 nucleotide sequence: TGCAGTGCCGCGAGCTCCTATAATTCACCCCTCCACTTT.

This clonotype has at least ten counts. This chain connects TRBV3-1 to TRBJ2-7, with D hard to call. The CDR3 contains 12 residues. Per germline, CDR1 LGHDT and CDR2 YNNKEL (reference sequence). Between the trimmed V and J ends, which lost 2 bases and 1 base, there was a span of 3 bases. CDR3 protein: CASSQLSYEQYF. Written as DNA, the CDR3 is TGTGCCAGCAGCCAACTTTCCTACGAGCAGTACTTC.

The J gene is TRBJ2-3, the V gene TRBV5-1, with TRBD2 matching 9 bases. V dropped 4 bases and J dropped 2; count of bases not matched to a gene: 8. The CDR3 length is 16 residues. Germline V gene lookup returns CDR1 SGHRS and CDR2 YFSETQ. The CDR3 region is CASSRGAGGVTDTQYF. The CDR3 DNA reads TGCGCCAGCAGCCGTGGGGCGGGAGGGGTCACAGATACGCAGTATTTT.

The table lists this clonotype with many counts. V gene TRBV27 combines with J gene TRBJ1-4, with TRBD1 identical over 9 bases. The V segment lost 4 bases and the J segment 6 bases; nucleotides outside the gene matches: 12. This CDR3 comprises 17 residues. CDR1 MNHEY and CDR2 SMNVEV come from the germline V gene (reference sequence). This CDR3 reads CASSSRGQGRKDEKLFF. Here the CDR3 DNA reads TGTGCCAGCAGTTCAAGGGGACAGGGAAGAAAAGATGAAAAACTGTTTTTT.

This clonotype was counted a few times. The chain recombines TRBV24-1 with TRBJ2-1, with 10 bases identical to TRBD1. The germline V gene has CDR1 KGHDR and CDR2 SFDVKD. This CDR3 comprises 13 residues. The ends lost 7 bases at V and 8 bases at J; junction bases unmatched: 4. The CDR3: CATRGTGVDEQFF. The DNA for the CDR3 is TGTGCCACCAGGGGGACAGGGGTCGATGAGCAGTTCTTC.

The gene calls are TRBV5-1 and TRBJ1-1; no clear D. Between the trimmed V and J ends, which lost 4 bases and 4 bases, there was a span of 14 bases. The length of the CDR3 is 14 residues. The germline gives CDR1 SGHRS, CDR2 YFSETQ. CDR3 residues: CASSLPRAGTEAFF. Written as DNA, the CDR3 is TGCGCCAGCAGCCTTCCCCGGGCGGGCACTGAAGCTTTCTTT.

The table lists this clonotype with a few counts. The chain couples TRBV12-3 or TRBV12-4 to TRBJ1-3; D uncertain. CDR3 length: 16 residues. Deletions cut 4 bases from V and 0 bases from J, with 13 bases between. The CDR3 region is CASSSPRSLSGNTIYF. The DNA for the CDR3 is TGTGCCAGCAGTTCGCCCCGGAGTCTCTCTGGAAACACCATATATTTT.

This clonotype was counted between two and nine times. V gene TRBV30 combines with J gene TRBJ2-1; 9 bases are shared with TRBD1. Per the germline V gene, CDR1 is GTSNPN and CDR2 is SVGIG (reference sequence). This CDR3 has 15 residues. The trim removed 2 bases at V and 7 bases at J, leaving 9 bases unmatched. The CDR3 DNA reads as TGTGCCTGGAGTCGCGGGGGACAGGGAGTAAATGAGCAGTTCTTC. Amino acid sequence: CAWSRGGQGVNEQFF. Using reference TRBV30 and TRBJ2-1 for the parts outside the CDR3, the full variable domain is SQTIHQWPATLVQPVGSPLSLECTVEGTSNPNLYWYRQAAGRGLQLLFYSVGIGQISSEVPQNLSASRPQDRQFILSSKKLLLSDSGFYLCAWSRGGQGVNEQFFGPGTRLTVL.

The chain couples TRBV7-3 to TRBJ2-3; 7 nucleotides align to TRBD1. The length of the CDR3 is 15 residues. The V gene end was trimmed by 5 bases and the J gene end by 8 bases; junction bases not matched to a gene: 13. Germline V lookup: CDR1 SGHTA, CDR2 FQGTGA. This chain's CDR3 is CASSPKTGPPATQYF. CDR3 nucleotides: TGTGCCAGCAGCCCTAAGACAGGGCCACCTGCTACGCAGTATTTT.

The chain links TRBV6-5 to TRBJ2-3; no firm D call. Trimming cost V 4 bases and J 5 bases, with 13 bases left between them. Germline V gene sequence: CDR1 MNHEY, CDR2 SVGAGI. The CDR3 spans 14 residues. The CDR3 sequence is CASSWAHRGDTQYF. Here the CDR3 DNA reads TGTGCCAGCAGTTGGGCCCACCGAGGAGATACGCAGTATTTT.

This clonotype was seen many times. This chain uses TRBV20-1 with TRBJ2-7; 10 bases are shared with TRBD1. J was trimmed by 3 bases and V by 6 bases; bases with no gene match: 8. CDR3 length: 14 residues. Germline assignment: CDR1 DFQATT and CDR2 SNEGSKA (reference sequence). The CDR3 nucleotides read TGCAGTGCCCAACGGGGACAGGGGCTCTACGAGCAGTACTTC. Translated, it gives CSAQRGQGLYEQYF.

The chain uses TRBV5-1 and TRBJ2-7; 8 bases agree with TRBD1. The J segment lost 4 bases and the V segment lost 5 bases, leaving 8 bases of the junction unmatched. The CDR3 has 14 residues. Germline loops: CDR1 SGHRS, CDR2 YFSETQ. CDR3 region: CASRPGTGVYEQYF. In nucleotides, the CDR3 is TGCGCCAGCAGACCCGGGACAGGAGTGTACGAGCAGTACTTC.

The chain carries TRBV5-1 and TRBJ1-5; D might be TRBD1 (5 bases). The germline gives CDR1 SGHRS, CDR2 YFSETQ. CDR3 length: 15 amino acids. V lost 3 bases to trimming and J lost 2 bases, with 12 bases between them. CDR3 amino acids: CASSWEGTGNQPQHF. CDR3 sequence (DNA): TGCGCCAGCAGCTGGGAGGGGACGGGCAATCAGCCCCAGCATTTT.

The table lists this clonotype with a few counts. The chain couples TRBV4-2 to TRBJ2-7, with 7 positions matching TRBD2. V lost 4 bases and J lost 3; bases outside the gene matches: 3. CDR1 is LGHNA, CDR2 YNFKEQ, per germline. This CDR3 spans 13 amino acids. CDR3 sequence reads: CASSPERGYEQYF. The CDR3 DNA sequence: TGTGCCAGCAGCCCGGAGCGGGGCTACGAGCAGTACTTC.

This clonotype was seen many times. The junction departs from the called germline gene at one end, perhaps through a read error. The chain is built from TRBV3-1 and TRBJ2-5; D not resolved. This CDR3 is built from 13 residues. From germline, CDR1 is LGHDT and CDR2 YNNKEL (reference sequence). CDR3 nucleotide sequence: TGTGCCAGCAGCAAAGAAGGTGGGGAGACCCAGTACTTC. It codes for CASSKEGGETQYF.

A few counts support this clonotype. The V call is TRBV29-1, the J call TRBJ2-1; D is perhaps TRBD1 (5 bases). V lost 6 bases, J lost 4 bases, and 10 bases lay in between. The CDR3 is 12 amino acids. CDR1 is SQVTM and CDR2 is ANQGSEA in the germline V gene. CDR3 residues: CSVTQGYNEQFF. The DNA of the CDR3 is TGCAGCGTGACCCAGGGATACAATGAGCAGTTCTTC.

To note about this clonotype: The junction departs from the called germline gene at one end, perhaps through a read error. The rearrangement links TRBV12-5 to TRBJ1-1, with D possibly being TRBD1 (6 bases). CDR3 length: 10 amino acids. CDR1 and CDR2 from the germline V gene are LGHNT and FRNRAP. The DNA of the CDR3 is TGTGCTAGCCCAGGGGAGGCTATGTGCTTT. Protein: CASPGEAMCF. The complete variable domain, with remaining parts taken from reference TRBV12-5 and TRBJ1-1, reads DARVTQTPRHKVTEMGQEVTMRCQPILGHNTVFWYRQTMMQGLELLAYFRNRAPLDDSGMPKDRFSAEMPDATLATLKIQPSEPRDSAVYFCASPGEAMCFGQGTRLTVV.